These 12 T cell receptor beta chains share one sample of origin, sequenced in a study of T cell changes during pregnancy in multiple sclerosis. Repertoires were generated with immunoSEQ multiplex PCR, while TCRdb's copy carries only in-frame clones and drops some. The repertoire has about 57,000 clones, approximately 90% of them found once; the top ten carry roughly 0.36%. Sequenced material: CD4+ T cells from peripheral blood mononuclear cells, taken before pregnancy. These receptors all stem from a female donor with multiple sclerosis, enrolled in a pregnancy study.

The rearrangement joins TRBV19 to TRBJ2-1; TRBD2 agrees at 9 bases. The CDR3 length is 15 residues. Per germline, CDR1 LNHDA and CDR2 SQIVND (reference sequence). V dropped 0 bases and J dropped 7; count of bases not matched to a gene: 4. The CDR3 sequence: CASSIDASGVNEQFF. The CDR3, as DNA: TGTGCCAGTAGTATAGACGCTAGCGGGGTAAATGAGCAGTTCTTC. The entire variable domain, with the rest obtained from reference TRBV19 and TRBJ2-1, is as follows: DGGITQSPKYLFRKEGQNVTLSCEQNLNHDAMYWYRQDPGQGLRLIYYSQIVNDFQKGDIAEGYSVSREKKESFPLTVTSAQKNPTAFYLCASSIDASGVNEQFFGPGTRLTVL.

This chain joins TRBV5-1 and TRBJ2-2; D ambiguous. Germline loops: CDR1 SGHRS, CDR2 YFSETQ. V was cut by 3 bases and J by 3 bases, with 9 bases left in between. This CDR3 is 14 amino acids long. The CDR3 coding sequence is TGCGCCAGCAGCTCAAACACGTACACCGGGGAGCTGTTTTTT. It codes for CASSSNTYTGELFF.

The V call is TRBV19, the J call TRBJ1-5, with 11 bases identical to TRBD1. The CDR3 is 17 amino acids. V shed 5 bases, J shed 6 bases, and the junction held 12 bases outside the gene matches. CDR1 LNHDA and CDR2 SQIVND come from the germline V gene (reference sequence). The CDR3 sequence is CASSARTGGGSGQPQHF. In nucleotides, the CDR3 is TGTGCCAGTAGTGCCCGGACAGGGGGCGGGAGCGGTCAGCCCCAGCATTTT.

The CDR3 region has the DNA TGTGCCAGCAGCGTAGGGGGCATACGGACAGATACGCAGTATTTT. Amino acid sequence: CASSVGGIRTDTQYF. This chain joins TRBV9 and TRBJ2-3, with a possible D match to TRBD1 (5 bases). The ends were cut back, 0 bases at V and 3 bases at J, with 11 bases in the middle. The CDR3 loop spans 15 amino acids. Looked up from germline, CDR1 is SGDLS and CDR2 is YYNGEE.

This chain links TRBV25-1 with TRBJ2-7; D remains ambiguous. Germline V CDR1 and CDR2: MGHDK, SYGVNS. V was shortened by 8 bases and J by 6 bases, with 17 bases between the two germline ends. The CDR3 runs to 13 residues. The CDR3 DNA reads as TGTGCCAGCGGAGTGGCAGAACGCGCCGAGCAGTACTTC. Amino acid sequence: CASGVAERAEQYF.

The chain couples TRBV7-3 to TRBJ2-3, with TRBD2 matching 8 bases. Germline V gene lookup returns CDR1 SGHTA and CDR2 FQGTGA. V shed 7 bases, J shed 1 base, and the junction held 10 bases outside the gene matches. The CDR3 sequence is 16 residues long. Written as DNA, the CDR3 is TGTGCCAGCACCGAAACTAGCGGAGCACGCACAGATACGCAGTATTTT. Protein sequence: CASTETSGARTDTQYF.

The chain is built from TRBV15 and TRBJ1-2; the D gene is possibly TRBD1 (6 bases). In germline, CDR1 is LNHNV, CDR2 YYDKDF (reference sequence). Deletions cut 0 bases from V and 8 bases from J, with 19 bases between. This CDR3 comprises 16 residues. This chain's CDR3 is CATSREGPTGIGGYTF. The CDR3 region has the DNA TGTGCCACCAGCAGAGAAGGGCCAACAGGGATAGGCGGCTACACCTTC.

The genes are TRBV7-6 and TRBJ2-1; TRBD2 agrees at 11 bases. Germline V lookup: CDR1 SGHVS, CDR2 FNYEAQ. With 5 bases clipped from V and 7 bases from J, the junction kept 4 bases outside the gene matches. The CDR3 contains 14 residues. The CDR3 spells CASSGLAGSNEQFF. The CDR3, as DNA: TGTGCCAGCAGCGGACTAGCGGGTTCGAATGAGCAGTTCTTC. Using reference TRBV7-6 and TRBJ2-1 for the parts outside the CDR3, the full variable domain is GAGVSQSPRYKVTKRGQDVALRCDPISGHVSLYWYRQALGQGPEFLTYFNYEAQQDKSGLPNDRFSAERPEGSISTLTIQRTEQRDSAMYRCASSGLAGSNEQFFGPGTRLTVL.

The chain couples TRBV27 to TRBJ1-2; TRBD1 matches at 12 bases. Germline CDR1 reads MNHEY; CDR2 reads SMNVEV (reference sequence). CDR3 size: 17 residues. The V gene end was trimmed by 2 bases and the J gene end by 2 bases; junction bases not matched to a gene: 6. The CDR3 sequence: CASSLRRDRGLNYGYTF. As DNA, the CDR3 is TGTGCCAGCAGTTTACGCCGGGACAGGGGGCTGAACTATGGCTACACCTTC.

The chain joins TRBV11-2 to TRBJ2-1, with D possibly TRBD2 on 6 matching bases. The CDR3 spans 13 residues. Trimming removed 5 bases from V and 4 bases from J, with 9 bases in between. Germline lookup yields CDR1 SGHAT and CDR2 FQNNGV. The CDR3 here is CASSRDFYNEQFF. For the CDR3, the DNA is TGTGCCAGCAGCCGGGACTTTTACAATGAGCAGTTCTTC.

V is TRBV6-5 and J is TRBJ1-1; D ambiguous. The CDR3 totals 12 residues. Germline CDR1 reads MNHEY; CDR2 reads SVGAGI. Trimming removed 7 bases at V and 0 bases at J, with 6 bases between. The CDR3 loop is CASTAVNTEAFF. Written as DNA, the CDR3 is TGTGCCAGCACCGCAGTGAACACTGAAGCTTTCTTT.

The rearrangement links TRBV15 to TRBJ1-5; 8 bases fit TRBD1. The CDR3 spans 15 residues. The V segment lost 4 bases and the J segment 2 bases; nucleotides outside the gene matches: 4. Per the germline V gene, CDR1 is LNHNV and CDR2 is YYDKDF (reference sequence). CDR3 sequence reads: CATSIDRGGNQPQHF. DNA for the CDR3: TGTGCCACCAGCATAGACAGGGGCGGCAATCAGCCCCAGCATTTT.